Sequencing of this T cell receptor beta chain was carried out in a study of TIL therapy for anti-PD-1-resistant metastatic lung cancer. Study-wide background: Tumor harvest preceded PD-1/PD-L1 blockade, followed by nivolumab treatment. Tumors carried a median roughly 1.5 non-synonymous mutations per megabase.

This clone was picked up one time. Germline CDR1 and CDR2: SGHKS and YYEKEE (reference sequence). This CDR3 region has 16 residues. After removal of 3 bases from V and 2 bases from J, the junction contained 4 bases not matched to a gene. The libraries were made with immunoSEQ v3. TCRdb's table, derived via immunoSEQ multiplex PCR, lists solely in-frame clones and lacks some. The sample shows 20,000 or so clones, around 82% of them seen only once. The time point: pre-treatment sample, taken before nivolumab and TIL therapy. The material was blood, obtained at baseline. The receptor comes from a person aged 25-85 years with non-small cell lung cancer. This rearrangement joins TRBV5-5 to TRBJ2-2; 10 positions match TRBD2. The chain's CDR3 is CASSSGTSANTGELFF. As DNA, the CDR3 is TGTGCCAGCAGCTCCGGGACTAGCGCTAACACCGGGGAGCTGTTTTTT.